Shown below are 3 T cell receptor beta chains from a single sample sequenced in a study of blood T cell repertoires in COVID-19. Clones were sequenced by immunoSEQ multiplex PCR, and TCRdb holds only the in-frame ones, with some missing. Of a few hundred thousand clones in the sample, approximately 88% are singletons; the top ten hold 5% to 6%. The sample was PBMCs or T cells enriched from blood (not recorded which). These receptor sequences come from a man aged 25 to 40 who had recovered from COVID-19.

The chain combines TRBV7-2 with TRBJ1-1, with D unclear. Trimming cost V 1 base and J 0 bases, with 9 bases left between them. Germline V gene lookup returns CDR1 SGHTA and CDR2 FQGNSA. This CDR3 has 15 residues. Written as DNA, the CDR3 is TGTGCCAGCAGCTTAGTTCAAGCGTTGAACACTGAAGCTTTCTTT. This codes for CASSLVQALNTEAFF.

The V and J genes are TRBV14 and TRBJ2-1; 10 bases map to TRBD2. The J segment lost 9 bases and the V segment lost 0 bases, leaving 11 bases of the junction unmatched. From germline, CDR1 is SGHDN and CDR2 FVKESK. The CDR3 is 17 amino acids. The CDR3 nucleotides are TGTGCCAGCAGCCAAGATCAACTAGCGGGGTTCTACTCTGAGCAGTTCTTC. Protein sequence: CASSQDQLAGFYSEQFF.

The chain employs TRBV27 and TRBJ2-2; 8 bases match TRBD1. Trimming cost V 4 bases and J 1 base; bases outside gene matches: 2. The CDR3 extends over 15 amino acids. Germline V gene lookup returns CDR1 MNHEY and CDR2 SMNVEV (reference sequence). The CDR3 DNA reads as TGTGCCAGCAGTTACGGGACAGGGAACACCGGGGAGCTGTTTTTT. The encoded protein is CASSYGTGNTGELFF.